The source of this T cell receptor (beta chain) is a study of blood T cell repertoires in COVID-19. Study at large: From the United States, Italy and Spain came samples of acute and convalescent COVID-19.

In the authors' workflow: Estimates of nucleated cell counts were drawn from the amplification of reference gene primers. This table comes from immunoSEQ multiplex PCR, and its TCRdb copy is limited to in-frame clones, with some not included. V and J calls and clone size are copied from that table; D and trimming were computed from the DNA. The sample includes about 230,000 clones, just under 90% of them seen just once. The CDR3 loop spans 19 amino acids. Germline CDR1 is KGHSH and CDR2 is LQKENI. J lost 4 bases, V lost 3 bases, and 16 bases had no gene match. Sequencing used PBMCs or T cells enriched from blood (not recorded which). V gene TRBV18 combines with J gene TRBJ2-7, with TRBD1 identical over 12 bases. The TCR was taken from a woman under 40 with acute COVID-19. CDR3 residues: CASSPTGTGGLLTTYEQYF. The DNA of the CDR3 is TGTGCCAGCTCACCCACCGGGACAGGGGGCCTTCTGACCACTTACGAGCAGTACTTC.